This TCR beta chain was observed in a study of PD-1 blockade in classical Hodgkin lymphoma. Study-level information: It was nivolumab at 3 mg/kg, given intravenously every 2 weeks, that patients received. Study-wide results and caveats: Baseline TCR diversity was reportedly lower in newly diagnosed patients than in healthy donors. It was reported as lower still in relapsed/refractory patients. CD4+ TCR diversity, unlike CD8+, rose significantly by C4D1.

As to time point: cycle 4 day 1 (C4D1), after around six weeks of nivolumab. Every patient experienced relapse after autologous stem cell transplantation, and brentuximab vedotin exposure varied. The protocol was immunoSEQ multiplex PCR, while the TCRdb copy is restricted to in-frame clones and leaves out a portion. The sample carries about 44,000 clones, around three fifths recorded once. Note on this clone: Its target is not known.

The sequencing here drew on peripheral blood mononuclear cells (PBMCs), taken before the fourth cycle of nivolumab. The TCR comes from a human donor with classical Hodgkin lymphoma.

Written as DNA, the CDR3 is TGCGCCAGCAGCTTTGGGGGGGCGGCAACTAATGAAAAACTGTTTTTT. Residues: CASSFGGAATNEKLFF. The chain links TRBV5-1 to TRBJ1-4; tentative D call: TRBD1 (6 bases). Germline CDR1 SGHRS, CDR2 YFSETQ. V lost 2 bases, J lost 0 bases, and 11 bases lay in between. The CDR3 has 16 amino acids.